The rows below give T cell receptor beta chains drawn from one sample of a study of blood T cells in healthy people across ages. TCRdb passed the 5' RACE reads through MiXCR, listing each CDR3 protein once. Of 1.2 million to 1.5 million distinct CDR3 sequences in the sample, around 59% were seen once. Sequenced material: blood. The receptor source for this set is a man aged 18 to 30 in good health. The CDR3 runs from the conserved cysteine through the conserved F or W. The D gene is left open where the match is weak. Size tells how often a clone was seen (once, few, many) or the class of an expanded clone, and some rows leave it out.

J	V	D	size	DNA	CDR3
TRBJ1-4	TRBV28	TRBD1	-	TGTGCCAGCACTCCCCAGGGGGGGGATGAAAAACTGTTTTTT	CASTPQGGDEKLFF
TRBJ2-7	TRBV20-1	-	-	TGCAGTGCTAGTGGTTCTAACTCCTACGAGCAGTACTTC	CSASGSNSYEQYF
TRBJ1-1	TRBV27	-	-	TGTGCCAGCAGTTTATCGGGGTTTAGCACTGAAGCTTTCTTT	CASSLSGFSTEAFF
TRBJ2-1	TRBV7-2	-	-	TGTGCCAGCGATGAGGATCACGGCCTAGACAATGAGCAGTTCTTC	CASDEDHGLDNEQFF
TRBJ2-3	TRBV7-2	TRBD2	-	TGTGCCAGCAGCTTCCAGTCGCGGGGGGGCGTGGCAGATACGCAGTATTTT	CASSFQSRGGVADTQYF
TRBJ2-1	TRBV4-1	-	few	TGCGCCAGCAGCCACGGAAGTGAGCAGTTCTTC	CASSHGSEQFF
TRBJ1-1	TRBV20-1	-	few	TGCAGTGCTAGACCCGCAAACACTGAAGCTTTCTTT	CSARPANTEAFF
TRBJ2-1	TRBV12-3/TRBV12-4	TRBD1	-	TGTGCCAGCAGCTGCGACAGGGGGCAAAACAATGAGCAGTTCTTC	CASSCDRGQNNEQFF
TRBJ1-5	TRBV3-1	-	-	TGTGCCAGCAGCCAAATTTCAGGGGTATCGCCTCAGCCCCAGCATTTT	CASSQISGVSPQPQHF
TRBJ2-1	TRBV6-4	-	-	TGTGCCAGCAGTGAAAGCGCCAGCTACAATGAGCAGTTCTTC	CASSESASYNEQFF
TRBJ2-6	TRBV20-1	-	few	TGCAGTGCTGGAACAGGGATCTTCGCTGGGGCCAACGTCCTGACTTTC	CSAGTGIFAGANVLTF
TRBJ2-3	TRBV20-1	-	-	TGCAGTGCTAGGAACCGGTGGCGGCCCTTGACAGATACGCAGTATTTT	CSARNRWRPLTDTQYF
TRBJ2-5	TRBV27	-	-	TGTGCCAGCAGTTTATCGGTGGGACGGAGGCCCTCGGAGACCCAGTACTTC	CASSLSVGRRPSETQYF